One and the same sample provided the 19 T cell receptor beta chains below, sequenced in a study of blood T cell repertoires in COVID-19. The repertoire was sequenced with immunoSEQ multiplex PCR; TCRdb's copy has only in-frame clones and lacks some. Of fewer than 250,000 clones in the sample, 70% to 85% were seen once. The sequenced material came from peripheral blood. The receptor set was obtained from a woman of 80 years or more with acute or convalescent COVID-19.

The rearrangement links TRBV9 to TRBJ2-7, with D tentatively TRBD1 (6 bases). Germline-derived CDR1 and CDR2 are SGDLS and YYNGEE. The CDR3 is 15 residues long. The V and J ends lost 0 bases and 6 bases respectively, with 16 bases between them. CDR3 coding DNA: TGTGCCAGCAGCGTAGGGGGGCTACCTTCAACCGAGCAGTACTTC. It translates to CASSVGGLPSTEQYF.

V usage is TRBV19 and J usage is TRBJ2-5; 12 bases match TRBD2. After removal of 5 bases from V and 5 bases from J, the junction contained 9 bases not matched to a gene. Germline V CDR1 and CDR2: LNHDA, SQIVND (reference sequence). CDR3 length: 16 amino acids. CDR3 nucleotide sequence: TGTGCCAGTAGTCGACGGACTAGCGGGGCTCATGAGACCCAGTACTTC. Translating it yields CASSRRTSGAHETQYF.

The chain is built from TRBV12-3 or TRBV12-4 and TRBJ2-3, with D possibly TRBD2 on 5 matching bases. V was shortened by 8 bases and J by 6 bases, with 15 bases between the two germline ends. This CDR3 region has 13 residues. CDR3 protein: CASGTRPGDTQYF. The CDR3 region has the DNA TGTGCCAGCGGAACCCGCCCGGGGGATACGCAGTATTTT.

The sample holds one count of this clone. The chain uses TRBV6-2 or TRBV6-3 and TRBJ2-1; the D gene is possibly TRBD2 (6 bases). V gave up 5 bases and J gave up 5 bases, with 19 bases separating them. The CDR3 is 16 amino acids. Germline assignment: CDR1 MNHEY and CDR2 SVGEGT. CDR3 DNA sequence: TGTGCCAGCAGTACACGGGAGTGGATATTGGACAATGAGCAGTTCTTC. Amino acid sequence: CASSTREWILDNEQFF.

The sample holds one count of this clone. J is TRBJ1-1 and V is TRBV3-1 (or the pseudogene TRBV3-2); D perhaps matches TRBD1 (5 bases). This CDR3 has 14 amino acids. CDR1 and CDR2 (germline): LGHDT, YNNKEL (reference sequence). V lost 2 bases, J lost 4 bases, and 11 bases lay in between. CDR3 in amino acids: CASSQSGGSTEAFF. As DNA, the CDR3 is TGTGCCAGCAGCCAATCCGGGGGGAGCACTGAAGCTTTCTTT.

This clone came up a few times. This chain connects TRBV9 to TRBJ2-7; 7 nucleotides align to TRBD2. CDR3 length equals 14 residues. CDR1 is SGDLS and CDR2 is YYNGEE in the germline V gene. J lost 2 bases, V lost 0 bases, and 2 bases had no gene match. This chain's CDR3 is CASSVEAGPYEQYF. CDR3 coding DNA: TGTGCCAGCAGCGTAGAAGCGGGGCCCTACGAGCAGTACTTC.

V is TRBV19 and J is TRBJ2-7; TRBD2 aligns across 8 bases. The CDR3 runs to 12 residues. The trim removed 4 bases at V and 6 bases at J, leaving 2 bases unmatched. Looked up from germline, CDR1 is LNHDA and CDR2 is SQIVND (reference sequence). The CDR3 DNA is TGTGCCAGTAGTAACGGACTAGCCGAGCAGTACTTC. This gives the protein CASSNGLAEQYF.

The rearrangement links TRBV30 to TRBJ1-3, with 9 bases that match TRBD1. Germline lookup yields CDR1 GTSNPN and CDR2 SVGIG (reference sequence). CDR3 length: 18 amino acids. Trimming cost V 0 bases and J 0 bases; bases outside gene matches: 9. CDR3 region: CAWSVRRTGVFSGNTIYF. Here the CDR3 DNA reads TGTGCCTGGAGTGTTAGGCGGACAGGGGTCTTCTCTGGAAACACCATATATTTT.

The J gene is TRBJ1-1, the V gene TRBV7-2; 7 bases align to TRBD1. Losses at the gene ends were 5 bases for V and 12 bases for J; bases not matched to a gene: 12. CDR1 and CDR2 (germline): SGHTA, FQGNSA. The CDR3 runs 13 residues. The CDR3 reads CASSLERGRSPFF. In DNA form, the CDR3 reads TGTGCCAGCAGCCTAGAGAGGGGGCGAAGTCCTTTCTTT.

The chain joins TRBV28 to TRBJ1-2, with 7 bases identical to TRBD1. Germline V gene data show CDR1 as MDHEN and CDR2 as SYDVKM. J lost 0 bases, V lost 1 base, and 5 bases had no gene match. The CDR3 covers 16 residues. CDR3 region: CASSLLRDRTNYGYTF. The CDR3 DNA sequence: TGTGCCAGCAGTTTATTACGGGACAGAACTAACTATGGCTACACCTTC.

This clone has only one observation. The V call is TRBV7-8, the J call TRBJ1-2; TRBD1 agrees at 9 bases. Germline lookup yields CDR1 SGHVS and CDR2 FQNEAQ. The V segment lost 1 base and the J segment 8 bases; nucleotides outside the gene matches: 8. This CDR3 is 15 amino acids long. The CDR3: CASSLGFGQGRGYTF. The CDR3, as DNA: TGTGCCAGCAGCTTAGGTTTTGGACAGGGGAGAGGCTACACCTTC.

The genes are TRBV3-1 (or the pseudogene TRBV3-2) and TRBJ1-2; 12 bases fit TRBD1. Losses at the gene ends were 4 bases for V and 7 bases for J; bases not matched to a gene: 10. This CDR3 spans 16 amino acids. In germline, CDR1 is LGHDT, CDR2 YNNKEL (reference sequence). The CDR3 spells CASSPYQGQGAIGYTF. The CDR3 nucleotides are TGTGCCAGCAGCCCATACCAGGGACAGGGGGCTATTGGCTACACCTTC.

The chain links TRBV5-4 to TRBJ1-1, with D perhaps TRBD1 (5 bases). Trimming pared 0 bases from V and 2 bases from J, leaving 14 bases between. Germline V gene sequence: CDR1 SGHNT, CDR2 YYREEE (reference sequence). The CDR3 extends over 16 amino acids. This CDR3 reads CASSLGPGSGNTEAFF. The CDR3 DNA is TGTGCCAGCAGCTTGGGGCCAGGGTCAGGAAACACTGAAGCTTTCTTT.

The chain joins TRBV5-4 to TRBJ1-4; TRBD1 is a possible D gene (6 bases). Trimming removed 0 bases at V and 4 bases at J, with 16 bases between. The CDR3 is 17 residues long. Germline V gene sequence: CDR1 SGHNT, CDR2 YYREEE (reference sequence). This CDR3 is CASSLAPGGGLNEKLFF. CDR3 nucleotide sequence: TGTGCCAGCAGCTTGGCCCCGGGAGGGGGACTTAATGAAAAACTGTTTTTT.

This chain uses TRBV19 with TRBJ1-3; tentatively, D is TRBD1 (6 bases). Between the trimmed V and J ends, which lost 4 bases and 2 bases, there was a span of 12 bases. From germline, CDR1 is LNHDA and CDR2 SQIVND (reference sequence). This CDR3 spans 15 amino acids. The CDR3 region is CASSTLQGTGNTIYF. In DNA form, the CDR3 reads TGTGCCAGTAGTACCCTACAGGGTACTGGAAACACCATATATTTT.

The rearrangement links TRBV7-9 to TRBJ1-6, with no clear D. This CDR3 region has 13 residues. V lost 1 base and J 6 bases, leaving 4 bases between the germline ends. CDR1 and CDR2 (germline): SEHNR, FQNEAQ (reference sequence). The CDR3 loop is CASSLESNSPLHF. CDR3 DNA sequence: TGTGCCAGCAGCTTAGAGAGTAATTCACCCCTCCACTTT.

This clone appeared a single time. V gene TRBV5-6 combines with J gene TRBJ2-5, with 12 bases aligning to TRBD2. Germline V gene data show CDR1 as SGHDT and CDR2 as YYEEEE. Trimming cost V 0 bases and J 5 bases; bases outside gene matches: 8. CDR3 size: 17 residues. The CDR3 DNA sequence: TGTGCCAGCAGCTTGGCCCGGACTAGCGGGGCGGGTGAGACCCAGTACTTC. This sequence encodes CASSLARTSGAGETQYF.

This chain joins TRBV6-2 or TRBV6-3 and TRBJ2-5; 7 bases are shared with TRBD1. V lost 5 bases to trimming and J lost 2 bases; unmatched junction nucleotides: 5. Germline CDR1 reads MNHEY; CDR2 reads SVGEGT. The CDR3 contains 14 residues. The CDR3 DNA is TGTGCCAGCAGTGTCGGACAGGCGCAAGAGACCCAGTACTTC. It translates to CASSVGQAQETQYF.

This CDR3 reads CASSLERGSLGFF. The CDR3 DNA follows: TGTGCCAGCAGTTTAGAAAGGGGCTCCCTTGGGTTCTTC. The J gene is TRBJ2-1, the V gene TRBV27; D perhaps matches TRBD1 (5 bases). Germline V gene lookup returns CDR1 MNHEY and CDR2 SMNVEV (reference sequence). The CDR3 has 13 residues. V was pared by 2 bases and J by 15 bases, with 17 bases between.